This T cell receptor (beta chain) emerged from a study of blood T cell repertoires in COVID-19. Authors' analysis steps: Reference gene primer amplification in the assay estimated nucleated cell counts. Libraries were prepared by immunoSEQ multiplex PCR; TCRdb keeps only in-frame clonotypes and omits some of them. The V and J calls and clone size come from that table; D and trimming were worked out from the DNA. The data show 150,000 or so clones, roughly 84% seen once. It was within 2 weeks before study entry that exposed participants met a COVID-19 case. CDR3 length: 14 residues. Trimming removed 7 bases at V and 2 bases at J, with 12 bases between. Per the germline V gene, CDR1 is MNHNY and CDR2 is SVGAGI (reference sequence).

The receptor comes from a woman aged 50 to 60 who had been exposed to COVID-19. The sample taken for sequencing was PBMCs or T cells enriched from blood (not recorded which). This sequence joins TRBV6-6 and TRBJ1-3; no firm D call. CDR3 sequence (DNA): TGTGCCAGCACCAATCCTAGCGCTGGAAACACCATATATTTT. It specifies CASTNPSAGNTIYF.